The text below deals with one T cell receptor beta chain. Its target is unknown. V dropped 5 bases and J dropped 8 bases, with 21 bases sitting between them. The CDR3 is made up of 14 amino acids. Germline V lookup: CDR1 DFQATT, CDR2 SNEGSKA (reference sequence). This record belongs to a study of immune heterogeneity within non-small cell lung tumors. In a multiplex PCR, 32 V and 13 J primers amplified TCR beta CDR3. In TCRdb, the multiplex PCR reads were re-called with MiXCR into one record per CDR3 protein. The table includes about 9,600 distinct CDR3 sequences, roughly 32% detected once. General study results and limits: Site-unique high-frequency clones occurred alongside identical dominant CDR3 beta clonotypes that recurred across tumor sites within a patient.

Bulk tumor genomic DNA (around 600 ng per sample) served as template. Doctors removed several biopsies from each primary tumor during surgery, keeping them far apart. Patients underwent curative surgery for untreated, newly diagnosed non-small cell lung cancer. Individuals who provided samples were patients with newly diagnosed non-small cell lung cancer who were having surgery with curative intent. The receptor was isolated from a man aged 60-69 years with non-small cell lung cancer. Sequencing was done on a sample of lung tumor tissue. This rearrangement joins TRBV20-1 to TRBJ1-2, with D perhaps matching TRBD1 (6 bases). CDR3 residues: CSAEVGGGGEGYTF. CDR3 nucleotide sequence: TGCAGTGCTGAGGTGGGAGGGGGGGGTGAGGGCTACACCTTC.